These 18 T cell receptor beta chains were all obtained from the same sample, sequenced in a study of human T cells and chemical hapten exposure (TCRdb year 2021). The sample's time point label, decoded: patch test 2, 6 weeks after DPC sensitization. Read against the paper, the sample's treatment or condition label means: therapeutic diphenylcyclopropenone sensitization with weekly scalp DPC. Receptors were amplified or captured by RACE. Sequencing was carried out with a NextSeq 500. TCRdb itself trimmed the public reads at Q25 with fastp, ran MiXCR and retained productive beta chains. Entries are consolidated by CDR3 protein sequence, retaining the most common genes and DNA. The sample yields 75,000 to 95,000 distinct CDR3 sequences; about 10% were counted once. About 2% of the sample belongs to the ten largest clones. The material sequenced was whole blood, taken in connection with sensitization to the hapten diphenylcyclopropenone (DPC). These receptors were collected from a man aged 35 to 55 with alopecia areata. Some clones in this sample may be carry-over from other donors' samples.

This clonotype was seen a few times. The CDR3 coding sequence is TGCGCCAGCAGCTTCGGTTACAATGAGCAGTTCTTC. It encodes CASSFGYNEQFF. This chain connects TRBV5-1 to TRBJ2-1; D is ambiguous. CDR3 length equals 12 residues. The germline gives CDR1 SGHRS, CDR2 YFSETQ. Trimming shortened V by 2 bases and J by 4 bases, and 4 bases separated the two germline ends.

The table lists this clonotype with a few counts. V and J are TRBV5-1 and TRBJ1-1, with TRBD1 identical over 7 bases. Trimming removed 5 bases from V and 0 bases from J; junction bases left unmatched: 7. Germline CDR1 is SGHRS and CDR2 is YFSETQ. CDR3 size: 15 residues. In DNA form, the CDR3 reads TGCGCCAGCAGAAGGGGACAGATCATGAACACTGAAGCTTTCTTT. This sequence encodes CASRRGQIMNTEAFF.

This clonotype was observed at least ten times. The chain recombines TRBV6-5 with TRBJ1-2, with D perhaps matching TRBD1 (5 bases). The germline CDR1 and CDR2 sequences are MNHEY and SVGAGI. The CDR3 has 14 residues. The V and J ends lost 10 bases and 2 bases respectively, with 17 bases between them. The CDR3 nucleotides are TGTGCCACCTCTCTTCAGGGTTGGAACTATGGCTACACCTTC. Amino acids: CATSLQGWNYGYTF.

The chain uses TRBV6-2 or TRBV6-3 and TRBJ1-5; D is perhaps TRBD1 (6 bases). Germline CDR1 MNHEY, CDR2 SVGEGT. This CDR3 spans 14 amino acids. Trimming removed 2 bases at V and 7 bases at J, with 12 bases between. The chain's CDR3 is CASSYGTQRQPQHF. CDR3 coding DNA: TGTGCCAGCAGTTACGGGACACAGAGGCAGCCCCAGCATTTT.

This clonotype was observed a few times. V usage is TRBV5-1 and J usage is TRBJ2-1; D perhaps matches TRBD2 (5 bases). The germline CDR1 and CDR2 sequences are SGHRS and YFSETQ. With 10 bases removed from V and 5 bases from J, the gap between germline ends came to 22 bases. This CDR3 comprises 15 residues. CDR3 region: CACQTELGTNNEQFF. The DNA of the CDR3 is TGCGCCTGCCAGACGGAACTAGGCACAAACAATGAGCAGTTCTTC.

The genes are TRBV25-1 and TRBJ1-6; D possibly corresponds to TRBD1 (6 bases). Germline CDR1 and CDR2: MGHDK and SYGVNS. The CDR3 has 15 amino acids. The germline V and J ends were trimmed by 1 base and 7 bases, with 11 bases remaining between them. The CDR3 region has the DNA TGTGCCAGCAGTGAATTCAGCCAGGGGAATTCACCCCTCCACTTT. Translation: CASSEFSQGNSPLHF.

The chain recombines TRBV6-1 with TRBJ2-1; D remains ambiguous. CDR1 is MNHNS, CDR2 SASEGT, per germline. Between the trimmed V and J ends, which lost 5 bases and 2 bases, there was a span of 13 bases. CDR3 length: 15 amino acids. CDR3 amino acids: CASSLEIMPYNEQFF. Here the CDR3 DNA reads TGTGCCAGCAGTTTGGAGATTATGCCCTACAATGAGCAGTTCTTC.

This clonotype has just a few counts. Without the conserved terminal phenylalanine or tryptophan, this CDR3 likely stems from a read error. The V and J genes are TRBV5-1 and TRBJ2-7; D is uncertain. The CDR3 consists of 14 residues. V was clipped by 4 bases and J by 4 bases, with 15 bases between them. Germline V CDR1 and CDR2: SGHRS, YFSETQ. The CDR3 loop is CASSRAFTSYEQYS. The CDR3, as DNA: TGCGCCAGCAGCCGGGCTTTTACCTCGTACGAGCAGTACTCC.

The V gene is TRBV5-1, the J gene TRBJ2-1; 14 bases are shared with TRBD2. V lost 6 bases to trimming and J lost 8 bases; unmatched junction nucleotides: 7. Germline-derived CDR1 and CDR2 are SGHRS and YFSETQ. CDR3 length: 15 residues. The CDR3, as DNA: TGCGCCAGCAACCGACTAGCGGGAGGGTTGGATGAGCAGTTCTTC. This codes for CASNRLAGGLDEQFF.

This sequence joins TRBV20-1 and TRBJ2-5; 10 nucleotides align to TRBD2. This CDR3 spans 22 amino acids. V dropped 1 base and J dropped 4; count of bases not matched to a gene: 27. CDR1 is DFQATT, CDR2 SNEGSKA, per germline (reference sequence). DNA of the CDR3: TGCAGTGCTAGAGTCCACACGCAGGAGGGGGTCGCACTAGCGGGACTCGGAGAGACCCAGTACTTC. Translation gives CSARVHTQEGVALAGLGETQYF.

With regard to this clonotype: The junction departs from the called germline gene at one end, perhaps through a read error. The chain is built from TRBV7-7 and TRBJ1-1; no reliable D call. The germline V gene encodes CDR1 SSHAT and CDR2 FNYEAQ (reference sequence). The CDR3 runs 13 residues. CDR3 protein: CASSLREDTEAFF. Here the CDR3 DNA reads TGTGCTAGCAGCTTACGGGAAGACACTGAAGCTTTCTTT.

This clonotype turned up a few times. This chain links TRBV29-1 with TRBJ1-5; D is unresolved. Trimming removed 0 bases from V and 6 bases from J, with 9 bases in between. CDR1 SQVTM and CDR2 ANQGSEA come from the germline V gene. The CDR3 is 13 residues long. CDR3 protein: CSVEEEGFQPQHF. In DNA, the CDR3 is TGCAGCGTTGAAGAGGAAGGTTTTCAGCCCCAGCATTTT.

This clonotype has only a few counts. The chain combines TRBV10-3 with TRBJ2-7; 10 bases align to TRBD1. CDR3 length: 18 residues. V lost 4 bases to trimming and J lost 2 bases; unmatched junction nucleotides: 14. CDR1 and CDR2 from the germline V gene are ENHRY and SYGVKD. The CDR3 DNA follows: TGTGCCATCAGTGCGAGGTCCGGGACAGGGGAAGGGACCTACGAGCAGTACTTC. This encodes CAISARSGTGEGTYEQYF.

The chain recombines TRBV11-3 with TRBJ2-1; 7 bases are a match to TRBD2. CDR1 and CDR2 (germline): SGHNT, YENEEA. J gave up 5 bases and V 5 bases, and 9 bases lay outside the gene matches. This CDR3 has 15 residues. CDR3 loop: CASSPGLSKNNEQFF. For the CDR3, the DNA is TGTGCCAGCAGCCCGGGACTAAGTAAGAACAATGAGCAGTTCTTC.

V usage is TRBV11-2 and J usage is TRBJ1-1; weak D call: TRBD1 (5 bases). Germline-derived CDR1 and CDR2 are SGHAT and FQNNGV. V lost 3 bases and J lost 1, with 15 bases in between. The CDR3 is made up of 16 amino acids. CDR3 sequence (DNA): TGTGCCAGCAGCTTGGGACGGAGTAGGACGAACACTGAAGCTTTCTTT. Translated, it gives CASSLGRSRTNTEAFF.

This clonotype has at least ten counts. This rearrangement joins TRBV4-3 to TRBJ2-2; D uncertain. This CDR3 has 16 residues. From germline, CDR1 is LGHNA and CDR2 YSLEER. V lost 3 bases and J 0 bases, leaving 11 bases between the germline ends. The chain's CDR3 is CASSQFVTANTGELFF. The CDR3 nucleotides read TGCGCCAGCAGCCAGTTCGTTACAGCGAACACCGGGGAGCTGTTTTTT.

This clonotype was seen only a few times. This rearrangement joins TRBV12-3 or TRBV12-4 to TRBJ2-1; D gene ambiguous. There are 16 residues in the CDR3. Between the trimmed V and J ends, which lost 5 bases and 0 bases, there was a span of 14 bases. The CDR3 DNA reads TGTGCCAGCAGTGTCGGGCCCCCGGGCTCCTACAATGAGCAGTTCTTC. It encodes CASSVGPPGSYNEQFF.

This clonotype was detected only a few times. This chain links TRBV7-2 with TRBJ2-7; perhaps D is TRBD1 or TRBD2 (6 bases each). V was clipped by 8 bases and J by 2 bases, with 10 bases between them. CDR1 is SGHTA and CDR2 is FQGNSA in the germline V gene. The CDR3 is 12 amino acids. The CDR3 is CASGRGPYEQYV. CDR3 nucleotides: TGTGCCAGCGGCCGGGGGCCCTACGAGCAGTACGTC.